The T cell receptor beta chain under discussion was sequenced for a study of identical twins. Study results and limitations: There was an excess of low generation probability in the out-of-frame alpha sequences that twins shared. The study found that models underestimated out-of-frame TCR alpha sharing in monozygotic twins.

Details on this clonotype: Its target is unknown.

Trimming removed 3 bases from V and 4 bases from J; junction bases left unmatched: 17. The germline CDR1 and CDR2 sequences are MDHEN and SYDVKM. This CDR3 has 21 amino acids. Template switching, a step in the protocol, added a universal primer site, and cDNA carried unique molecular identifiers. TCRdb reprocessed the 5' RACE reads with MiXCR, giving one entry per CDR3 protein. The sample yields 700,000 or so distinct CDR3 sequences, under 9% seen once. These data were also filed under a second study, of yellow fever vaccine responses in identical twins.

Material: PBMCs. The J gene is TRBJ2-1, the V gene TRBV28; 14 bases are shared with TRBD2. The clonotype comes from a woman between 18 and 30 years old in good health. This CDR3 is CASSFPRGTRLAGGFYNEQFF. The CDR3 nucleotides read TGTGCCAGCAGTTTTCCCCGCGGGACCCGACTAGCGGGAGGGTTTTACAATGAGCAGTTCTTC.